Following are 10 T cell receptor beta chains from one sample sequenced in a study of cytomegalovirus exposure and HLA in healthy donors. The study ran its PCR with 60 Vbeta and 13 Jbeta primers. The assay was immunoSEQ multiplex PCR, and TCRdb's table has in-frame clones only and misses some. The table has some 140,000 clones, around 74% seen once. The sample taken for sequencing was PBMCs. These TCRs come from a man aged 25 to 45 in good health and CMV-seronegative.

The chain has TRBV6-1 and TRBJ2-5, with D possibly TRBD2 on 6 matching bases. This CDR3 contains 15 residues. Germline lookup yields CDR1 MNHNS and CDR2 SASEGT. Trimming stripped 3 bases from V and 2 bases from J, with 13 bases between. This CDR3 is CASSDQLGLQETQYF. The CDR3 DNA follows: TGTGCCAGCAGTGATCAACTGGGACTTCAAGAGACCCAGTACTTC.

Turning to this clone: Since the CDR3 does not end with the conserved phenylalanine or tryptophan, this likely comes from a read error. V gene TRBV4-2 combines with J gene TRBJ1-2; D is possibly TRBD1 (5 bases). The length of the CDR3 is 15 residues. V was shortened by 2 bases and J by 6 bases, with 16 bases between the two germline ends. CDR1 is LGHNA, CDR2 YNFKEQ, per germline. The CDR3 spells CASSQSSQGTDGYTV. For the CDR3, the DNA is TGTGCCAGCAGCCAATCGTCCCAGGGAACGGATGGCTACACCGTC.

The rearrangement uses TRBV7-2 and TRBJ2-1; 8 positions match TRBD1. With 1 base clipped from V and 6 bases from J, the junction kept 8 bases outside the gene matches. Germline CDR1 and CDR2: SGHTA and FQGNSA. The CDR3 covers 16 residues. The CDR3 is CASSLEMGQVLNEQFF. The CDR3, as DNA: TGTGCCAGCAGCTTAGAGATGGGACAGGTCCTCAATGAGCAGTTCTTC.

This clone was observed a single time. The chain has TRBV6-1 and TRBJ2-7, with D maybe TRBD1 (6 bases). The CDR3 runs 14 residues. Per germline, CDR1 MNHNS and CDR2 SASEGT. V was trimmed by 4 bases and J by 4 bases, leaving 14 bases between them. The CDR3 sequence: CASSGTAQSYEQYF. CDR3 nucleotides: TGTGCCAGCAGTGGGACAGCCCAGAGTTACGAGCAGTACTTC.

The chain has TRBV5-4 and TRBJ1-2; D remains unclear. V dropped 6 bases and J dropped 7 bases, with 16 bases sitting between them. The CDR3 extends over 13 amino acids. CDR1 is SGHNT and CDR2 is YYREEE in the germline V gene (reference sequence). CDR3 DNA: TGTGCCAGCACGGTCGAACTAGGGTTTGGCTACACCTTC. It yields the protein CASTVELGFGYTF.

The V gene is TRBV25-1, the J gene TRBJ2-5, with 7 bases identical to TRBD2. The V gene end was trimmed by 4 bases and the J gene end by 5 bases; junction bases not matched to a gene: 4. Germline V gene data show CDR1 as MGHDK and CDR2 as SYGVNS. This CDR3 is built from 13 residues. This CDR3 reads CASSGGSPETQYF. CDR3 coding DNA: TGTGCCAGCAGTGGCGGGAGTCCGGAGACCCAGTACTTC.

The chain uses TRBV6-6 and TRBJ2-2, with 8 bases lining up with TRBD1. Germline CDR1 is MNHNY and CDR2 is SVGAGI (reference sequence). The CDR3 is 15 amino acids. The trim removed 4 bases at V and 1 base at J, leaving 2 bases unmatched. This chain's CDR3 is CASSSGQGNTGELFF. The CDR3, as DNA: TGTGCCAGCAGTTCCGGACAGGGGAACACCGGGGAGCTGTTTTTT.

This chain links TRBV11-2 with TRBJ2-1; 15 bases are a match to TRBD2. The CDR3 loop spans 15 amino acids. Trimming removed 3 bases from V and 9 bases from J; junction bases left unmatched: 3. Per the germline V gene, CDR1 is SGHAT and CDR2 is FQNNGV. This chain's CDR3 is CASSFWTSGGVEQFF. Here the CDR3 DNA reads TGTGCCAGCAGCTTTTGGACTAGCGGGGGGGTTGAGCAGTTCTTC.

The chain recombines TRBV28 with TRBJ2-5; 9 bases match TRBD2. The germline gives CDR1 MDHEN, CDR2 SYDVKM. CDR3 length: 16 residues. V was pared by 1 base and J by 1 base, with 4 bases of the junction left unmatched. CDR3 region: CASSLSAGGGQETQYF. The CDR3, as DNA: TGTGCCAGCAGTTTATCCGCGGGAGGGGGCCAAGAGACCCAGTACTTC.

V and J are TRBV5-1 and TRBJ2-1, with 15 positions matching TRBD2. The CDR3 is made up of 14 amino acids. Trimming at V came to 7 bases and at J to 10 bases, leaving 6 bases not matched to a gene. CDR1 SGHRS and CDR2 YFSETQ come from the germline V gene. This chain's CDR3 is CASSEGLAGGEQFF. CDR3 nucleotide sequence: TGCGCCAGCTCCGAAGGACTAGCGGGAGGGGAGCAGTTCTTC.